Each of the 25 T cell receptor beta chains below was sequenced from the same sample in a study of cytomegalovirus exposure and HLA in healthy donors. Primers for the PCR totalled 60 Vbeta and 13 Jbeta. Some clones are missing from TCRdb's copy, which holds only in-frame ones; the method was immunoSEQ multiplex PCR. The repertoire holds about 160,000 clones, with approximately 80% as singletons. Material for sequencing was PBMCs. The receptors stem from a man younger than 35 in good health and CMV-seropositive.

This clone was seen only once. The gene calls are TRBV6-5 and TRBJ2-5, with 8 bases that match TRBD1. CDR1 is MNHEY, CDR2 SVGAGI, per germline. The CDR3 contains 14 residues. V trimming: 6 bases; J trimming: 5 bases; junction bases outside the gene matches: 8. The CDR3 DNA follows: TGTGCCAGCAGAGCGGACAGGGTATTGGAGACCCAGTACTTC. It yields the protein CASRADRVLETQYF.

This clone has a handful of counts. The rearrangement joins TRBV7-9 to TRBJ2-7; 10 nucleotides align to TRBD1. V dropped 5 bases and J dropped 3; count of bases not matched to a gene: 7. The CDR3 runs 15 residues. Germline CDR1 reads SEHNR; CDR2 reads FQNEAQ (reference sequence). CDR3 amino acids: CASSRGTGDHYEQYF. CDR3 coding DNA: TGTGCCAGCAGCCGAGGGACAGGGGACCACTACGAGCAGTACTTC. The full variable domain, its missing parts supplied by reference TRBV7-9 and TRBJ2-7, is DTGVSQNPRHKITKRGQNVTFRCDPISEHNRLYWYRQTLGQGPEFLTYFQNEAQLEKSRLLSDRFSAERPKGSFSTLEIQRTEQGDSAMYLCASSRGTGDHYEQYFGPGTRLTVT.

The chain recombines TRBV2 with TRBJ2-5, with D maybe TRBD1 (6 bases). Trimming took off 4 bases at V and 0 bases at J, with 12 bases between the two ends. Per the germline V gene, CDR1 is SNHLY and CDR2 is FYNNEI. The CDR3 length is 15 residues. The CDR3, as DNA: TGTGCCAGCAGTGCCTCCCAGGGGTACCAAGAGACCCAGTACTTC. As protein: CASSASQGYQETQYF.

The chain recombines TRBV5-4 with TRBJ2-7; the match to TRBD2 covers 11 bases. Per the germline V gene, CDR1 is SGHNT and CDR2 is YYREEE (reference sequence). CDR3 length: 15 residues. The junction had 4 bases not matched to a gene; V was cut back by 3 bases and J by 2 bases. CDR3: CASSYIAGGAYEQYF. DNA of the CDR3: TGTGCCAGCAGCTATATAGCGGGAGGGGCCTACGAGCAGTACTTC.

The chain carries TRBV30 and TRBJ1-1; tentative D call: TRBD1 (5 bases). Trimming took off 3 bases at V and 3 bases at J, with 11 bases between the two ends. The germline gives CDR1 GTSNPN, CDR2 SVGIG (reference sequence). The CDR3 extends over 13 amino acids. Written as DNA, the CDR3 is TGTGCCTGGAGCGGACGGGGGGACACTGAAGCTTTCTTT. Translating gives CAWSGRGDTEAFF. Using reference TRBV30 and TRBJ1-1 for the parts outside the CDR3, the full variable domain is SQTIHQWPATLVQPVGSPLSLECTVEGTSNPNLYWYRQAAGRGLQLLFYSVGIGQISSEVPQNLSASRPQDRQFILSSKKLLLSDSGFYLCAWSGRGDTEAFFGQGTRLTVV.

The V gene is TRBV11-2, the J gene TRBJ1-2; 10 bases line up with TRBD1. The CDR3 runs 15 residues. The V and J ends lost 4 bases and 3 bases, in that order; junction bases with no gene match: 5. Germline CDR1 SGHAT, CDR2 FQNNGV. CDR3 nucleotides: TGTGCCAGCAGCTCCTTTGACAGGGGGCACTATGGCTACACCTTC. Amino acids: CASSSFDRGHYGYTF.

Here the CDR3 DNA reads TGTGCCAGCAGCTTAATTTCGACAGGACGGACCGGGGAGCTGTTTTTT. Encoded protein: CASSLISTGRTGELFF. The chain joins TRBV7-3 to TRBJ2-2; tentatively, D is TRBD1 (6 bases). The CDR3 contains 16 residues. Germline CDR1 SGHTA, CDR2 FQGTGA. Trimming left V 1 base short and J 5 bases short, with 14 bases between.

The rearrangement uses TRBV6-5 and TRBJ1-6, with 7 bases that match TRBD1. V lost 6 bases to trimming and J lost 8 bases; unmatched junction nucleotides: 7. The CDR3 has 14 amino acids. Germline V gene data show CDR1 as MNHEY and CDR2 as SVGAGI. The CDR3 spells CASRGTASYSPLHF. CDR3 nucleotide sequence: TGTGCCAGCAGGGGGACAGCTTCGTATTCACCCCTCCACTTT.

The rearrangement joins TRBV27 to TRBJ2-1, with TRBD1 identical over 9 bases. Germline CDR1 MNHEY, CDR2 SMNVEV (reference sequence). CDR3 size: 17 residues. Trimming took 6 bases from V and 8 from J; bases not matched to a gene: 17. The CDR3, as DNA: TGTGCCAGCAGCCCTACCGGGTTAGGGACAGGGAATTATGAGCAGTTCTTC. This translates into CASSPTGLGTGNYEQFF.

J is TRBJ2-4 and V is TRBV28, with 7 nucleotides matching TRBD2. Germline lookup yields CDR1 MDHEN and CDR2 SYDVKM. The length of the CDR3 is 21 residues. Trimming at V came to 6 bases and at J to 3 bases, leaving 26 bases not matched to a gene. This chain's CDR3 is CASSSWGGGSSGSGIKNIQYF. The CDR3 DNA reads TGTGCCAGCAGCTCGTGGGGCGGGGGTTCGTCCGGTTCAGGAATCAAAAACATTCAGTACTTC.

The chain joins TRBV9 to TRBJ1-6; D possibly corresponds to TRBD1 (6 bases). The V gene lost 3 bases and the J gene lost 5 bases, with 12 bases spanning the gap. CDR3 size: 15 residues. Per germline, CDR1 SGDLS and CDR2 YYNGEE. The CDR3: CASSDREGDNSPLHF. In DNA, the CDR3 is TGTGCCAGCAGCGACAGGGAAGGGGATAATTCACCCCTCCACTTT.

The chain is built from TRBV9 and TRBJ2-2, with 8 bases aligning to TRBD2. V lost 1 base, J lost 1 base, and 9 bases stayed unmatched. CDR3 length equals 18 residues. The V gene's germline CDR1 is SGDLS and CDR2 YYNGEE. CDR3 nucleotide sequence: TGTGCCAGCAGCGTAATTTCTATAGGGACTAGGAACACCGGGGAGCTGTTTTTT. Translated, it gives CASSVISIGTRNTGELFF.

V is TRBV19 and J is TRBJ1-5; D gene unclear. The CDR3 is 13 amino acids. Germline CDR1 reads LNHDA; CDR2 reads SQIVND (reference sequence). Trimming shortened V by 5 bases and J by 1 base, and 6 bases separated the two germline ends. The CDR3 sequence: CASSFSSNQPQHF. In DNA, the CDR3 is TGTGCCAGTAGTTTCTCCAGCAATCAGCCCCAGCATTTT.

The chain carries TRBV5-1 and TRBJ2-6, with unresolved D. Trimming stripped 6 bases from V and 1 base from J, with 17 bases between. CDR1 is SGHRS, CDR2 YFSETQ, per germline. This CDR3 is 17 amino acids long. This CDR3 is CASTMTPNLSGANVLTF. The DNA of the CDR3 is TGCGCCAGCACTATGACACCGAACTTATCTGGGGCCAACGTCCTGACTTTC.

This clone was counted once. This sequence joins TRBV4-2 and TRBJ2-1; 9 bases map to TRBD1. The V segment lost 4 bases and the J segment 6 bases; nucleotides outside the gene matches: 10. The CDR3 totals 16 residues. Germline CDR1 and CDR2: LGHNA and YNFKEQ. DNA of the CDR3: TGTGCCAGCAGCCGGTCAGACAGGGGGACCTTCAATGAGCAGTTCTTC. This codes for CASSRSDRGTFNEQFF.

The V and J genes are TRBV15 and TRBJ1-3; D gene uncertain. Germline CDR1 reads LNHNV; CDR2 reads YYDKDF (reference sequence). The CDR3 covers 15 residues. Trimming took 4 bases from V and 0 from J, leaving 10 bases between them. In DNA form, the CDR3 reads TGTGCCACCAGCACCGGTCCCCGCTCTGGAAACACCATATATTTT. It yields the protein CATSTGPRSGNTIYF.

This rearrangement joins TRBV6-5 to TRBJ2-3; possible D gene TRBD1, 6 bases. CDR1 MNHEY and CDR2 SVGAGI come from the germline V gene. Trimming took off 4 bases at V and 2 bases at J, with 13 bases between the two ends. The CDR3 runs to 15 residues. The CDR3 sequence is CASSLSGHTTDTQYF. In DNA form, the CDR3 reads TGTGCCAGCAGTTTATCGGGACACACCACAGATACGCAGTATTTT.

The V call is TRBV27, the J call TRBJ1-5; 7 positions match TRBD1. The CDR3 is made up of 15 amino acids. The V gene's germline CDR1 is MNHEY and CDR2 SMNVEV (reference sequence). J was trimmed by 8 bases and V by 6 bases; bases with no gene match: 13. The chain's CDR3 is CASSSQGTGEEPQHF. The CDR3 DNA reads as TGTGCCAGCAGCTCACAGGGGACGGGGGAGGAGCCCCAGCATTTT.

The chain carries TRBV19 and TRBJ2-7; D is perhaps TRBD2 (6 bases). The V end lost 5 bases, the J end lost 0 bases, and 8 bases lay between the germline ends. Germline CDR1 and CDR2: LNHDA and SQIVND (reference sequence). The CDR3 runs 13 residues. CDR3 protein: CASSVTSSYEQYF. The CDR3 DNA reads as TGTGCCAGTAGTGTGACTAGCTCCTACGAGCAGTACTTC.

This CDR3 reads CASSYGGGEQYF. CDR3 nucleotides: TGTGCCAGTAGTTATGGAGGGGGCGAGCAGTACTTC. V is TRBV19 and J is TRBJ2-5; D is tentatively TRBD1 or TRBD2 (6 bases each). The J call is uncertain, as TRBJ2-7 better fits the DNA end. Germline CDR1 is LNHDA and CDR2 is SQIVND (reference sequence). This CDR3 has 12 amino acids.

CDR3 sequence reads: CASSLGQGRYNEQFF. In DNA form, the CDR3 reads TGCGCCAGCAGCCTTGGACAGGGAAGGTACAATGAGCAGTTCTTC. V usage is TRBV4-3 and J usage is TRBJ2-1, with 8 positions matching TRBD1. The V gene end was trimmed by 4 bases and the J gene end by 4 bases; junction bases not matched to a gene: 6. The length of the CDR3 is 15 residues. Germline CDR1 reads LGHNA; CDR2 reads YSLEER.

The genes are TRBV7-2 and TRBJ2-5, with D tentatively TRBD1 (5 bases). The V end lost 4 bases, the J end lost 5 bases, and 11 bases lay between the germline ends. The CDR3 sequence is 13 residues long. CDR1 and CDR2 (germline): SGHTA, FQGNSA. CDR3 residues: CASSSGSWETQYF. The DNA for the CDR3 is TGTGCCAGCAGCTCAGGGTCCTGGGAGACCCAGTACTTC.

With regard to this clone: In the same sample, other DNA sequences code for this CDR3. The rearrangement links TRBV2 to TRBJ2-2; 14 nucleotides align to TRBD2. V lost 8 bases to trimming and J lost 7 bases; unmatched junction nucleotides: 6. CDR3 length: 15 amino acids. The V gene's germline CDR1 is SNHLY and CDR2 FYNNEI. CDR3 DNA: TGTGCCAGCCGGGGACTAGCGGGAGACCTCGGGGAGCTGTTTTTT. Protein: CASRGLAGDLGELFF.

This chain's CDR3 is CASSELAGAETQYF. The CDR3 DNA sequence: TGTGCCAGCAGTGAACTAGCGGGAGCAGAGACCCAGTACTTC. The chain links TRBV2 to TRBJ2-5; 10 bases are shared with TRBD2. The CDR3 is 14 residues long. CDR1 is SNHLY, CDR2 FYNNEI, per germline. J was trimmed by 4 bases and V by 2 bases; bases with no gene match: 1.

V gene TRBV15 combines with J gene TRBJ1-4, with TRBD1 as a possible D gene (6 bases). Trimming left V 0 bases short and J 7 bases short, with 15 bases between. Germline V lookup: CDR1 LNHNV, CDR2 YYDKDF (reference sequence). The length of the CDR3 is 16 residues. The CDR3 loop is CATSRDRAGETEKLFF. Written as DNA, the CDR3 is TGTGCCACCAGCAGAGATAGGGCAGGGGAGACTGAAAAACTGTTTTTT. The full variable domain, completed using reference TRBV15 and TRBJ1-4, is DAMVIQNPRYQVTQFGKPVTLSCSQTLNHNVMYWYQQKSSQAPKLLFHYYDKDFNNEADTPDNFQSRRPNTSFCFLDIRSPGLGDTAMYLCATSRDRAGETEKLFFGSGTQLSVL.